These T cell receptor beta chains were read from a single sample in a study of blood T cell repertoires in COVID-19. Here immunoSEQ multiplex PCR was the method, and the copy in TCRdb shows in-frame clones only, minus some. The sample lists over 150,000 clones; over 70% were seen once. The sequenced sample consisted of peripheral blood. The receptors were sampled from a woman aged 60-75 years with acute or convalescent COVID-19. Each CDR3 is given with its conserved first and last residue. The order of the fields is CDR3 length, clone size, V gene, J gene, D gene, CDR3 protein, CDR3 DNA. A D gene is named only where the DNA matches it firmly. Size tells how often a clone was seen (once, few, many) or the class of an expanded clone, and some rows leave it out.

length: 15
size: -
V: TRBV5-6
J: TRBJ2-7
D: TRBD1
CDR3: CASSFWGQGSGEQYF
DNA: TGTGCCAGCAGCTTTTGGGGACAGGGGTCAGGGGAGCAGTACTTC

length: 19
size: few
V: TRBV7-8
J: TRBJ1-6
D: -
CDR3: CASSLQGQNLLRDNSPLHF
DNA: TGTGCCAGCAGCTTACAGGGTCAGAACCTACTTAGGGATAATTCACCCCTCCACTTT

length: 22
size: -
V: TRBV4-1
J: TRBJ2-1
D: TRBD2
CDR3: CASSQEDPRTSGGISSYNEQFF
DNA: TGCGCCAGCAGCCAAGAAGATCCTAGGACTAGCGGGGGAATTAGCTCCTACAATGAGCAGTTCTTC

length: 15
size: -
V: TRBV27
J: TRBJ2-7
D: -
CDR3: CASSGAGSPGYEQYF
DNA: TGTGCCAGCAGTGGGGCCGGATCACCTGGGTACGAGCAGTACTTC

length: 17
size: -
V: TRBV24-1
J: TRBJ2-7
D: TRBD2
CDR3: CATSDPKTSGGVLEQYF
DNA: TGTGCCACCAGTGACCCTAAGACTAGCGGGGGTGTTCTCGAGCAGTACTTC

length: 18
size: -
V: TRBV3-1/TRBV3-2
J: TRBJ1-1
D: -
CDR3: CASTTTYISELLNTEAFF
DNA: TGTGCCAGCACCACTACCTACATTTCCGAACTCCTGAACACTGAAGCTTTCTTT

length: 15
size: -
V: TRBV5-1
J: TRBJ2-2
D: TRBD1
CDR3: CASSLRTGKTGELFF
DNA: TGCGCCAGCAGCTTAAGGACAGGGAAAACCGGGGAGCTGTTTTTT

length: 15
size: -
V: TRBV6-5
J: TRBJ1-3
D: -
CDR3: CASSGSRSSGNTIYF
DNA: TGTGCCAGCAGCGGGTCGAGGAGCTCTGGAAACACCATATATTTT

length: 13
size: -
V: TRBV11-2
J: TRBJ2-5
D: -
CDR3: CASKAGLQETQYF
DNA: TGTGCCAGCAAGGCGGGGCTCCAAGAGACCCAGTACTTC

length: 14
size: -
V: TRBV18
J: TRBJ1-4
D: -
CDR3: CASSRAGLNEKLFF
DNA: TGTGCCAGCTCACGGGCAGGCCTTAATGAAAAACTGTTTTTT

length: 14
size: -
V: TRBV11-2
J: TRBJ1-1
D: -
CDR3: CASSLVALNTEAFF
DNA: TGTGCCAGCAGCTTAGTTGCGTTGAACACTGAAGCTTTCTTT

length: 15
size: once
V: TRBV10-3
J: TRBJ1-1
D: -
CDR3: CAISEPDRGNTEAFF
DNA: TGTGCCATCAGTGAGCCGGACAGAGGGAACACTGAAGCTTTCTTT

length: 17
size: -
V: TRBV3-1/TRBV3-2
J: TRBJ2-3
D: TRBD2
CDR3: CASSHLPGLASTDTQYF
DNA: TGTGCCAGCAGCCATCTCCCGGGACTAGCTTCCACAGATACGCAGTATTTT

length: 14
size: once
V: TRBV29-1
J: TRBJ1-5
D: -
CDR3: CSVSPDSVGQPQHF
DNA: TGCAGCGTTAGCCCCGACAGCGTCGGTCAGCCCCAGCATTTT

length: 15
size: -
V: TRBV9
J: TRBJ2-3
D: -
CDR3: CASSVVEVATDTQYF
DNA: TGTGCCAGCAGCGTAGTCGAAGTAGCCACAGATACGCAGTATTTT

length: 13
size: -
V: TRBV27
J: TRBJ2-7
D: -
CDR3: CASSSAGSHEQYF
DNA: TGTGCCAGCAGTTCCGCAGGGTCCCACGAGCAGTACTTC

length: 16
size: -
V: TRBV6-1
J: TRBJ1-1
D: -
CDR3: CASSEGRVGWAYEAFF
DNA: TGTGCCAGCAGTGAAGGCAGGGTTGGTTGGGCTTATGAAGCTTTCTTT

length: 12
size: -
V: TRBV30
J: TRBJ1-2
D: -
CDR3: CAWSGGSYGYTF
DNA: TGTGCCTGGAGTGGTGGCAGCTATGGCTACACCTTC

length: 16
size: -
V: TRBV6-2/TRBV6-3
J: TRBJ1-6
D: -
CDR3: CASSPPRSSYNSPLHF
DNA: TGTGCCAGCAGTCCGCCGAGAAGCTCCTATAATTCACCCCTCCACTTT

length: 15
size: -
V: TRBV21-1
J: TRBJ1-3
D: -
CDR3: CASSRGSHSGNTIYF
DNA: TGTGCCAGCAGTAGAGGCTCGCACTCTGGAAACACCATATATTTT

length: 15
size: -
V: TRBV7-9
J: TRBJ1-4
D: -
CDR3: CASSFRSMKNEKLFF
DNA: TGTGCCAGCAGCTTCAGGTCGATGAAAAATGAAAAACTGTTTTTT

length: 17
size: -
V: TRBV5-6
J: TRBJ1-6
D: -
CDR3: CASSLDRASSYNSPLHF
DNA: TGTGCCAGCAGCTTGGACAGGGCATCCTCCTATAATTCACCCCTCCACTTT

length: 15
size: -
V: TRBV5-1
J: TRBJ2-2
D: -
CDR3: CASSFAAADTGELFF
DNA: TGCGCCAGCAGCTTCGCGGCTGCAGACACCGGGGAGCTGTTTTTT

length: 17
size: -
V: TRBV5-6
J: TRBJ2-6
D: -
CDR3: CASSLVVRGTGANVLTF
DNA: TGTGCCAGCAGCTTAGTGGTGCGGGGTACTGGGGCCAACGTCCTGACTTTC

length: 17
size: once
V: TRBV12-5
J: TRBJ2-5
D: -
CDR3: CASGLPGGNRVAETQYF
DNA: TGTGCTAGTGGTTTGCCTGGCGGCAACAGGGTAGCAGAGACCCAGTACTTC

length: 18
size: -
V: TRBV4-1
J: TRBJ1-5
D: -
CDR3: CASSQEGSGQGTYQPQHF
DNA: TGCGCCAGCAGCCAAGAGGGGAGCGGCCAGGGGACCTATCAGCCCCAGCATTTT

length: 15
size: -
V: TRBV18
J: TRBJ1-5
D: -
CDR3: CASSPQGGGNQPQHF
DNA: TGTGCCAGCTCACCACAGGGGGGAGGGAATCAGCCCCAGCATTTT

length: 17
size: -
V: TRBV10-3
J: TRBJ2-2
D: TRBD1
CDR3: CATSGRVQGYNTGELFF
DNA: TGTGCCACCAGCGGCAGGGTACAGGGGTATAACACCGGGGAGCTGTTTTTT

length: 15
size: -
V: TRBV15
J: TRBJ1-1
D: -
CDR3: CATSRVGTGNTEAFF
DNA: TGTGCCACCAGCAGAGTGGGAACAGGGAACACTGAAGCTTTCTTT

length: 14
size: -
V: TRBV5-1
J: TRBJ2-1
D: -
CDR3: CASSLDTQVNEQFF
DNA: TGCGCCAGCAGTCTGGACACGCAGGTAAATGAGCAGTTCTTC

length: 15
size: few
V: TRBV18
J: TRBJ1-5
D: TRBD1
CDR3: CASSTLGQGNQPQHF
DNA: TGTGCCAGCTCAACCCTTGGACAGGGCAATCAGCCCCAGCATTTT

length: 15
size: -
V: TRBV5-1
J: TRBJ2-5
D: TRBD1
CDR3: CASSLSLGGRETQYF
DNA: TGCGCCAGCAGCTTGTCCCTAGGGGGCCGGGAGACCCAGTACTTC

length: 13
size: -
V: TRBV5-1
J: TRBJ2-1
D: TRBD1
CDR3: CASRDRGYNEQFF
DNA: TGCGCCAGCCGGGACAGGGGATACAATGAGCAGTTCTTC

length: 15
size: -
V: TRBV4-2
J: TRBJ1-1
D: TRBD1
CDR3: CASRRQGPSATEAFF
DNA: TGTGCCAGCAGGAGACAGGGGCCATCGGCCACTGAAGCTTTCTTT

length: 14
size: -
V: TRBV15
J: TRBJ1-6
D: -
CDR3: CATSSWDTDSPLHF
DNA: TGTGCCACCAGCAGTTGGGACACCGATTCACCCCTCCACTTT

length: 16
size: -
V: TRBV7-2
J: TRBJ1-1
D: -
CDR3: CASSLDPGRVKTEAFF
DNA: TGTGCCAGCAGCTTGGACCCTGGGAGGGTCAAGACTGAAGCTTTCTTT

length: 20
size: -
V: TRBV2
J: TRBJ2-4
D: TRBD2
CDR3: CASSDRPGLAGTLAKNIQYF
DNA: TGTGCCAGCAGTGATCGCCCGGGACTAGCGGGGACGTTAGCCAAAAACATTCAGTACTTC

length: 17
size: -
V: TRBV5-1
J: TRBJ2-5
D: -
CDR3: CASSPFFGMTGQETQYF
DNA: TGCGCCAGCAGCCCCTTTTTCGGGATGACAGGCCAAGAGACCCAGTACTTC

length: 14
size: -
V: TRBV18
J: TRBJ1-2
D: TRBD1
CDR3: CASSPATGAYGYTF
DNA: TGTGCCAGCTCACCAGCGACAGGGGCCTATGGCTACACCTTC

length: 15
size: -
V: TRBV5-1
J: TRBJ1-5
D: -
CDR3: CASSPMGLSNQPQHF
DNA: TGCGCCAGCAGTCCAATGGGACTTAGCAATCAGCCCCAGCATTTT

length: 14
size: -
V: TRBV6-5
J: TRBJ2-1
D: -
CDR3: CASHRGGSGNEQFF
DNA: TGTGCCAGCCATAGGGGGGGGTCCGGGAATGAGCAGTTCTTC